This T cell receptor (beta chain) was retrieved from a study of post-analysis software for immune sequencing data. Overall study context: Secondary progressive, relapsing-remitting and progressive-relapsing multiple sclerosis were among the included disease courses. Overall study findings and caveats: Comparison with controls showed significantly lower normalized Chao1 diversity in multiple sclerosis patients. Patients carried 5 or 6 TRBV segments more frequently than controls did, and TRBV5-6, TRBV5-1 and TRBV20-1 were among them.

Unique molecular identifiers were carried by the TCR beta cDNA libraries. Each batch of about 0.95 to 11 million T cells produced hundreds of thousands of cDNA molecules. One entry per CDR3 protein, called by TCRdb with MiXCR from the PCR reads. The sample carries about 500,000 distinct CDR3 sequences, roughly 45% recorded once. The ends were cut back, 6 bases at V and 5 bases at J, with 16 bases in the middle. The CDR3 contains 14 residues. The germline V gene encodes CDR1 MNHEY and CDR2 SMNVEV (reference sequence). With regard to this clonotype: Its specificity is unknown.

The TCR sequence derives from a girl aged 5-17 years with multiple sclerosis. The J gene is TRBJ2-5, the V gene TRBV27; either TRBD1 or TRBD2 may supply D (7 bases each). The sequenced sample was blood. The CDR3 spells CASSSRGGTETQYF. For the CDR3, the DNA is TGTGCCAGCAGCTCCAGGGGGGGAACGGAGACCCAGTACTTC.